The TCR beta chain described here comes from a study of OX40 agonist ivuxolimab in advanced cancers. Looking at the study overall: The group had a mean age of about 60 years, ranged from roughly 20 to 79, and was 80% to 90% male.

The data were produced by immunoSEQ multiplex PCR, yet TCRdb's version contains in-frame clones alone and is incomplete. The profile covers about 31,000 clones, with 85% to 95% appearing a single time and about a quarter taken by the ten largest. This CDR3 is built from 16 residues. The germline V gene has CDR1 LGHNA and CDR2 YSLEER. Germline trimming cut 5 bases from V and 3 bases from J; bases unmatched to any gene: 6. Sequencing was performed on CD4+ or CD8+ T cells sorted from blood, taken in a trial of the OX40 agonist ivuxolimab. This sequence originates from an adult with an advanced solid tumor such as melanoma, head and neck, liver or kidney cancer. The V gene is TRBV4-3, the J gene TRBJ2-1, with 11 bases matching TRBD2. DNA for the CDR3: TGCGCCAGCAGCGGAAAGGGACTAGCGGACTACAATGAGCAGTTCTTC. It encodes CASSGKGLADYNEQFF.